These 26 T cell receptor beta chains came from one sample sequenced in a study of blood T cell repertoires in COVID-19. The assay was immunoSEQ multiplex PCR, and TCRdb's table has in-frame clones only and misses some. The sample holds about 49,000 clones; 80% to 90% are singletons and the top ten take less than 3%. The sequencing sample was made of peripheral blood. The receptors stem from an older woman with acute or convalescent COVID-19.

This chain joins TRBV3-1 (or the pseudogene TRBV3-2) and TRBJ2-3; TRBD2 matches 8 bases. The CDR3 covers 18 residues. Looked up from germline, CDR1 is LGHDT and CDR2 is YNNKEL (reference sequence). V dropped 4 bases and J dropped 0; count of bases not matched to a gene: 12. This chain's CDR3 is CASSPGKRAGVSTDTQYF. The CDR3 nucleotides are TGTGCCAGCAGCCCCGGGAAGAGAGCGGGGGTTAGCACAGATACGCAGTATTTT.

The chain has TRBV6-5 and TRBJ1-3; no firm D call. Trimming shortened V by 5 bases and J by 0 bases, and 5 bases separated the two germline ends. The CDR3 spans 13 residues. Germline CDR1 and CDR2: MNHEY and SVGAGI. The CDR3 protein is CASSTSSGNTIYF. Written as DNA, the CDR3 is TGTGCCAGCAGTACGAGCTCTGGAAACACCATATATTTT.

In the case of this clone: The same CDR3 arises from other DNA sequences in this sample as well. This chain joins TRBV7-2 and TRBJ2-3, with D hard to call. V dropped 4 bases and J dropped 2 bases, with 4 bases sitting between them. This CDR3 region has 12 residues. In germline, CDR1 is SGHTA, CDR2 FQGNSA. Here the CDR3 DNA reads TGTGCCAGCAGCTCGTACACAGATACGCAGTATTTT. As protein: CASSSYTDTQYF.

The CDR3 bases are TGTGCCAGCAGCTTAGCGGCCGCGACAGCGATCACCGGGGAGCTGTTTTTT. Translation gives CASSLAAATAITGELFF. The chain combines TRBV7-2 with TRBJ2-2; a possible D gene is TRBD1 (5 bases). The CDR3 is 17 amino acids. CDR1 SGHTA and CDR2 FQGNSA come from the germline V gene. Between the trimmed V and J ends, which lost 0 bases and 4 bases, there was a span of 15 bases.

CDR3 loop: CASSSDRTGETQYF. The CDR3 DNA follows: TGTGCCAGCAGTTCCGACAGAACAGGGGAGACCCAGTACTTC. The chain carries TRBV28 and TRBJ2-5; TRBD1 is a possible D gene (6 bases). Germline V gene lookup returns CDR1 MDHEN and CDR2 SYDVKM. Trimming removed 4 bases from V and 5 bases from J, with 14 bases in between. The CDR3 sequence is 14 residues long.

This sequence joins TRBV28 and TRBJ1-2, with 8 bases that match TRBD1. The CDR3 has 15 amino acids. Germline V CDR1 and CDR2: MDHEN, SYDVKM. Trimming at V came to 2 bases and at J to 8 bases, leaving 10 bases not matched to a gene. CDR3 protein: CASSLPPDRVGGYTF. The DNA of the CDR3 is TGTGCCAGCAGTTTACCACCGGACAGGGTTGGCGGCTACACCTTC.

The chain is built from TRBV15 and TRBJ1-1; no firm D call. CDR3 size: 16 residues. The V gene's germline CDR1 is LNHNV and CDR2 YYDKDF (reference sequence). With 0 bases removed from V and 0 bases from J, the gap between germline ends came to 11 bases. CDR3: CATSRDYAGMNTEAFF. The CDR3 DNA sequence: TGTGCCACCAGCAGAGATTACGCAGGAATGAACACTGAAGCTTTCTTT.

This clone turned up a few times. The rearrangement joins TRBV2 to TRBJ1-4, with 9 bases that match TRBD1. Germline V CDR1 and CDR2: SNHLY, FYNNEI. Trimming cost V 7 bases and J 7 bases; bases outside gene matches: 13. The CDR3 loop spans 16 amino acids. CDR3 sequence: CASTTLGQGSGEKLFF. CDR3 in DNA: TGTGCCAGCACCACCTTGGGACAGGGATCAGGTGAAAAACTGTTTTTT.

The chain uses TRBV30 and TRBJ2-5; 8 bases are shared with TRBD1. With V trimmed by 7 bases and J by 4 bases, 8 bases remained unmatched. From germline, CDR1 is GTSNPN and CDR2 SVGIG (reference sequence). The CDR3 extends over 13 amino acids. Written as DNA, the CDR3 is TGTGCCTTGAACAGGGGGTTCGGAGAGACCCAGTACTTC. It specifies CALNRGFGETQYF. Full variable domain (outside the CDR3, taken from reference TRBV30 and TRBJ2-5): SQTIHQWPATLVQPVGSPLSLECTVEGTSNPNLYWYRQAAGRGLQLLFYSVGIGQISSEVPQNLSASRPQDRQFILSSKKLLLSDSGFYLCALNRGFGETQYFGPGTRLLVL.

Concerning this clone: Other nucleotide sequences from this sample produce the same CDR3. V gene TRBV10-1 combines with J gene TRBJ1-1; possible D gene TRBD1, 5 bases. The V gene's germline CDR1 is WNHNN and CDR2 SYGVQD (reference sequence). With 4 bases removed from V and 1 base from J, the gap between germline ends came to 7 bases. This CDR3 region has 13 residues. The CDR3 reads CASSGDRNTEAFF. The CDR3, as DNA: TGCGCCAGCAGTGGCGACAGGAACACTGAAGCTTTCTTT.

The chain has TRBV13 and TRBJ2-1; a possible D gene is TRBD2 (6 bases). Trimming cost V 5 bases and J 6 bases, with 14 bases left between them. The CDR3 has 14 amino acids. Germline V gene sequence: CDR1 PRHDT, CDR2 FYEKMQ (reference sequence). In DNA, the CDR3 is TGTGCCAGCAGCGATCACGGGACTTTCAATGAGCAGTTCTTC. Its translation is CASSDHGTFNEQFF.

The V gene is TRBV2, the J gene TRBJ1-1; a possible D gene is TRBD1 (5 bases). Trimming removed 0 bases at V and 1 base at J, with 15 bases between. The CDR3 length is 17 residues. The germline V gene encodes CDR1 SNHLY and CDR2 FYNNEI. As DNA, the CDR3 is TGTGCCAGCAGTGAAGCGCTCACGGGGGGGTGGAACACTGAAGCTTTCTTT. Translation gives CASSEALTGGWNTEAFF.

The chain has TRBV29-1 and TRBJ1-1, with 7 bases lining up with TRBD1. Unmatched junction bases numbered 6, after V lost 6 bases and J lost 8 bases. This CDR3 has 11 amino acids. In germline, CDR1 is SQVTM, CDR2 ANQGSEA. The CDR3 sequence is CSVGWTGEAFF. For the CDR3, the DNA is TGCAGCGTGGGATGGACAGGCGAAGCTTTCTTT.

This clone showed up just once. The chain employs TRBV3-1 (or the pseudogene TRBV3-2) and TRBJ2-5, with D perhaps matching TRBD1 (5 bases). Germline V CDR1 and CDR2: LGHDT, YNNKEL (reference sequence). This CDR3 spans 12 amino acids. Deletions cut 6 bases from V and 7 bases from J, with 12 bases between. The CDR3 DNA follows: TGTGCCAGCAGGCAGGGCCACGCGACCCAGTACTTC. Translation: CASRQGHATQYF.

V is TRBV28 and J is TRBJ1-1; TRBD1 matches 8 bases. V lost 3 bases and J lost 3; bases outside the gene matches: 9. This CDR3 comprises 16 residues. Germline CDR1 reads MDHEN; CDR2 reads SYDVKM. The CDR3 sequence: CASSFYSGGVHTEAFF. The CDR3 DNA follows: TGTGCCAGCAGTTTCTATTCAGGGGGCGTCCACACTGAAGCTTTCTTT.

The genes are TRBV28 and TRBJ1-5; TRBD1 aligns across 8 bases. The V gene's germline CDR1 is MDHEN and CDR2 SYDVKM. V was clipped by 4 bases and J by 3 bases; unmatched bases: 2. CDR3 length equals 14 residues. CDR3 protein: CASSWTGTNQPQHF. The CDR3 DNA reads as TGTGCCAGCAGTTGGACAGGGACCAATCAGCCCCAGCATTTT.

The chain links TRBV7-2 to TRBJ1-6, with 8 bases matching TRBD1. With V trimmed by 6 bases and J by 10 bases, 8 bases remained unmatched. The CDR3 has 14 amino acids. Germline-derived CDR1 and CDR2 are SGHTA and FQGNSA. DNA of the CDR3: TGTGCCAGCAGACAAACAGGGGGTTTGTCACCCCTCCACTTT. Translated: CASRQTGGLSPLHF.

J is TRBJ1-2 and V is TRBV5-1; a possible D gene is TRBD1 (6 bases). CDR3 size: 13 residues. The V gene lost 4 bases and the J gene lost 8 bases, with 15 bases spanning the gap. Per the germline V gene, CDR1 is SGHRS and CDR2 is YFSETQ. The CDR3 DNA sequence: TGCGCCAGCAGCAATACAGGGCTCTACGGCTACACCTTC. It is translated as CASSNTGLYGYTF.

This clone was seen once. V usage is TRBV5-6 and J usage is TRBJ2-3, with 8 bases lining up with TRBD1. This CDR3 spans 13 amino acids. V was clipped by 4 bases and J by 3 bases; unmatched bases: 1. Germline V CDR1 and CDR2: SGHDT, YYEEEE. The CDR3 reads CASSRTGTDTQYF. CDR3 DNA sequence: TGTGCCAGCAGCAGGACAGGGACAGATACGCAGTATTTT.

The DNA for the CDR3 is TGTGCCAGCAGCGTTAGGAGAGAGGGCGAGCAGTACTTC. Translation gives CASSVRREGEQYF. The rearrangement links TRBV9 to TRBJ2-7; D might be TRBD2 (5 bases). CDR3 length equals 13 residues. Trimming took 2 bases from V and 6 from J, leaving 12 bases between them. Germline CDR1 and CDR2: SGDLS and YYNGEE.

V usage is TRBV20-1 and J usage is TRBJ1-4; D is undetermined. Between the trimmed V and J ends, which lost 3 bases and 5 bases, there was a span of 10 bases. Germline loops: CDR1 DFQATT, CDR2 SNEGSKA (reference sequence). This CDR3 comprises 13 residues. CDR3 sequence: CSASRQINEKLFF. The DNA for the CDR3 is TGCAGTGCTAGTCGCCAGATAAATGAAAAACTGTTTTTT.

J is TRBJ1-4 and V is TRBV9, with unresolved D. CDR3 length equals 15 residues. Per germline, CDR1 SGDLS and CDR2 YYNGEE. Trimming shortened V by 4 bases and J by 5 bases, and 15 bases separated the two germline ends. Here the CDR3 DNA reads TGTGCCAGCAGCTCCGAGGGAGGAGGAAATGAAAAACTGTTTTTT. This gives the protein CASSSEGGGNEKLFF.

The CDR3, as DNA: TGTGCCAGTAGTATAGATATGTGGAACACTGAAGCTTTCTTT. It specifies CASSIDMWNTEAFF. This chain uses TRBV19 with TRBJ1-1; D not certain. V lost 0 bases and J 1 base, leaving 6 bases between the germline ends. The CDR3 runs to 14 residues. Germline V lookup: CDR1 LNHDA, CDR2 SQIVND (reference sequence).

The chain carries TRBV28 and TRBJ2-7, with D hard to call. The CDR3 runs 13 residues. The germline V gene encodes CDR1 MDHEN and CDR2 SYDVKM. V was trimmed by 8 bases and J by 0 bases, leaving 11 bases between them. The chain's CDR3 is CASLGTPSYEQYF. The DNA of the CDR3 is TGTGCCAGCCTTGGCACCCCCTCCTACGAGCAGTACTTC.

The J gene is TRBJ2-3, the V gene TRBV5-1; D might be TRBD1 (6 bases). V lost 5 bases and J 2 bases, leaving 12 bases between the germline ends. The CDR3 extends over 14 amino acids. Germline loops: CDR1 SGHRS, CDR2 YFSETQ. The DNA of the CDR3 is TGCGCCAGCAGGCCCGGGACATTCACAGATACGCAGTATTTT. Protein product: CASRPGTFTDTQYF.

V usage is TRBV5-1 and J usage is TRBJ1-1; 12 bases line up with TRBD1. CDR3 length: 15 amino acids. From germline, CDR1 is SGHRS and CDR2 YFSETQ. V was pared by 0 bases and J by 10 bases, with 7 bases of the junction left unmatched. This chain's CDR3 is CASSLEPGQGAAAFF. The CDR3 DNA is TGCGCCAGCAGCTTGGAGCCGGGACAGGGGGCTGCAGCTTTCTTT.